This T cell receptor beta chain was sequenced for a study of OX40 agonist ivuxolimab in advanced cancers. Study context: Patients got intravenous ivuxolimab at 0.01 to 10 mg/kg every 2 weeks. Treatment received earlier with anti-PD-1, anti-PD-L1 or anti-CTLA-4 agents was allowed, and approximately 44% had some. Study conclusions and caveats: Partial responders treated at 0.1-3.0 mg/kg exhibited clonal expansion among the lowest measured. CD8+ T cells averaged more expanded clones than CD4+.

With respect to this clone: Its specificity is not known.

CDR1 and CDR2 from the germline V gene are SQVTM and ANQGSEA. The length of the CDR3 is 12 residues. V was cut by 4 bases and J by 4 bases, with 10 bases left in between. Data came from immunoSEQ multiplex PCR; TCRdb stores just in-frame clones and leaves some out. The sample yields approximately 71,000 clones, about 82% seen once. This chain uses TRBV29-1 with TRBJ1-2; D is ambiguous. The sample consisted of CD4+ or CD8+ T cells sorted from blood, taken in a trial of the OX40 agonist ivuxolimab. This TCR was recovered from an adult with an advanced solid tumor such as melanoma, head and neck, liver or kidney cancer. CDR3 bases: TGCAGCGTTGGGGGAGTCGCCTATGGCTACACCTTC. Protein sequence: CSVGGVAYGYTF.